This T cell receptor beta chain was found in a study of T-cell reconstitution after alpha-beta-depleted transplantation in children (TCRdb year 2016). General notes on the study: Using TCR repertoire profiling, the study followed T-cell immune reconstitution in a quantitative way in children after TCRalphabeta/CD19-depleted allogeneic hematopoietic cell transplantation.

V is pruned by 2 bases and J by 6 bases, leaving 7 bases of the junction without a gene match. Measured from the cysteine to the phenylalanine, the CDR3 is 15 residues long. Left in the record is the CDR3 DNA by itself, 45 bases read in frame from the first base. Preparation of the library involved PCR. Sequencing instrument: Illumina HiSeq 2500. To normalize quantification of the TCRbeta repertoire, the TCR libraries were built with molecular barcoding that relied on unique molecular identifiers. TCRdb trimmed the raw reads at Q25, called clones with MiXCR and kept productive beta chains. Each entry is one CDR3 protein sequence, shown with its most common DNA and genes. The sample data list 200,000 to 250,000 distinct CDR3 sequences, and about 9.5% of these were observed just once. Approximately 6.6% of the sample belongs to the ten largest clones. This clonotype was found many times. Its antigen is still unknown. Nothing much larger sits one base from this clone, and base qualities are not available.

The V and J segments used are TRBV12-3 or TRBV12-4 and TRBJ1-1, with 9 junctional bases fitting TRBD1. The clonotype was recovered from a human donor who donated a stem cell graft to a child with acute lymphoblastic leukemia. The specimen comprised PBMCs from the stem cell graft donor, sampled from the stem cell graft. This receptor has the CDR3 CASSLRGTGRAEAFF. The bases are TGTGCCAGCAGTTTAAGGGGGACAGGGCGTGCTGAAGCTTTCTTT.